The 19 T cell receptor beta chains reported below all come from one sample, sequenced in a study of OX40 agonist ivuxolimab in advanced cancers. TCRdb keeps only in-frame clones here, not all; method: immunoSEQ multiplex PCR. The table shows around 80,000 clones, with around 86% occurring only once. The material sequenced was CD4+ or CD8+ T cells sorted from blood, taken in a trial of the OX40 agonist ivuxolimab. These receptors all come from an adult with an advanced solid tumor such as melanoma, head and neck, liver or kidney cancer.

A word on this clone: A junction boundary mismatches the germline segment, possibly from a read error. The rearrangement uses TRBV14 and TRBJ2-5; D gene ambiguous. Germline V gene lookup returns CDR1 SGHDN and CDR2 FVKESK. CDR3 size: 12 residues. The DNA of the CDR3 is TGTGCCAGCAGCCAAGCCCAGCGACCCCAATACTTC. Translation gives CASSQAQRPQYF.

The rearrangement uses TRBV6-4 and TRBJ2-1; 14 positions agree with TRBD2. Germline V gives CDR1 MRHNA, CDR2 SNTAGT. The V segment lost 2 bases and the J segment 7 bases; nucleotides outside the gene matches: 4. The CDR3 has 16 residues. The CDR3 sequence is CASSDRGLAGVNEQFF. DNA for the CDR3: TGTGCCAGCAGTGACCGGGGACTAGCGGGGGTAAATGAGCAGTTCTTC.

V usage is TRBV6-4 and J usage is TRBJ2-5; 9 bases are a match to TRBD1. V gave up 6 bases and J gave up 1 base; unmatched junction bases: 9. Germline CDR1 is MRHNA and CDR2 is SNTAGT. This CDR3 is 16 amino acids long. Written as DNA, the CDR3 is TGTGCCAGCAGGTACAGGGGGCAGGTGGTCCAAGAGACCCAGTACTTC. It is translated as CASRYRGQVVQETQYF.

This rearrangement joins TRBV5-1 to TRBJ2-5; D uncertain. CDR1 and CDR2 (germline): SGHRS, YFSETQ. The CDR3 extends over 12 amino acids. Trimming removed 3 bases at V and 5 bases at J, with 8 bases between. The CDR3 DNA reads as TGCGCCAGCAGCTATGCAGAGGAGACCCAGTACTTC. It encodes CASSYAEETQYF. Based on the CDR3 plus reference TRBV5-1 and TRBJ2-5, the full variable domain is KAGVTQTPRYLIKTRGQQVTLSCSPISGHRSVSWYQQTPGQGLQFLFEYFSETQRNKGNFPGRFSGRQFSNSRSEMNVSTLELGDSALYLCASSYAEETQYFGPGTRLLVL.

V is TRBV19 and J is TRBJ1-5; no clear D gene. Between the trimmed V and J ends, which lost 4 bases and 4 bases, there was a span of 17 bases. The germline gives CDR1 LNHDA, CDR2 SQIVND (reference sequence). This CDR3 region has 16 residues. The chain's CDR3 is CASSTGKAAGNQPQHF. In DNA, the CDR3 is TGTGCCAGTAGTACCGGGAAGGCCGCCGGGAATCAGCCCCAGCATTTT.

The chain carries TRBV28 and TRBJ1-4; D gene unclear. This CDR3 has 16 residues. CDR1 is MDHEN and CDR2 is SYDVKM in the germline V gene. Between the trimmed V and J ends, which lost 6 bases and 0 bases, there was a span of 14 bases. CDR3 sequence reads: CASSKAGRTTNEKLFF. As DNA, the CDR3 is TGTGCCAGCAGCAAAGCGGGGAGGACAACTAATGAAAAACTGTTTTTT. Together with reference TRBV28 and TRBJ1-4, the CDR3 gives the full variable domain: DVKVTQSSRYLVKRTGEKVFLECVQDMDHENMFWYRQDPGLGLRLIYFSYDVKMKEKGDIPEGYSVSREKKERFSLILESASTNQTSMYLCASSKAGRTTNEKLFFGSGTQLSVL.

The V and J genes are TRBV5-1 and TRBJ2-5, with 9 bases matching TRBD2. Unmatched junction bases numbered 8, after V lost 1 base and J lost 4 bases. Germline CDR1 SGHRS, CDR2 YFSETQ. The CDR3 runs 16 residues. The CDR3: CASSLLMRGGSETQYF. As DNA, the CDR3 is TGCGCCAGCAGCTTGTTGATGCGGGGGGGATCAGAGACCCAGTACTTC.

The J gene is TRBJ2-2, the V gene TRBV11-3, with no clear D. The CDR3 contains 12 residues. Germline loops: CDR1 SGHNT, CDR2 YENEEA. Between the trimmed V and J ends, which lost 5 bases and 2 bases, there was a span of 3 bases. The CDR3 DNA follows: TGTGCCAGCAGCCCAAACACCGGGGAGCTGTTTTTT. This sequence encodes CASSPNTGELFF.

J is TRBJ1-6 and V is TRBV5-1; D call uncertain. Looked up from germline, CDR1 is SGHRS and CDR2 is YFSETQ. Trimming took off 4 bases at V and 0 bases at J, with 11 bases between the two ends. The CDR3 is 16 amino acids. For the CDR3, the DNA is TGCGCCAGCAGCCCGGACGGCAGCTCCTATAATTCACCCCTCCACTTT. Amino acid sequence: CASSPDGSSYNSPLHF.

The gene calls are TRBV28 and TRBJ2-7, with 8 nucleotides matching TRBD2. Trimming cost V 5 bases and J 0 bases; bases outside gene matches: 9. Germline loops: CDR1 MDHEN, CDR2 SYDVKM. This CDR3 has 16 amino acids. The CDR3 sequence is CASSSTGTRGSYEQYF. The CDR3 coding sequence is TGTGCCAGCAGTAGCACCGGGACTAGAGGCTCCTACGAGCAGTACTTC.

The CDR3 loop is CASSRSSYEQYF. Written as DNA, the CDR3 is TGTGCCAGCAGCCGGAGCTCCTACGAGCAGTACTTC. This rearrangement joins TRBV7-9 to TRBJ2-7; no definite D call. CDR3 length: 12 residues. Germline CDR1 SEHNR, CDR2 FQNEAQ (reference sequence). Trimming pared 5 bases from V and 0 bases from J, leaving 5 bases between.

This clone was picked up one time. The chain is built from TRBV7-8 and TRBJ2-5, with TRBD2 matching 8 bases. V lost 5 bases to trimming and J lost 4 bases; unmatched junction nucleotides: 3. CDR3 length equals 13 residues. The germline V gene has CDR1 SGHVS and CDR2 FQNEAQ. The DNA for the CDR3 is TGTGCCAGCAGCCCGGGAGGGCCAGAGACCCAGTACTTC. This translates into CASSPGGPETQYF.

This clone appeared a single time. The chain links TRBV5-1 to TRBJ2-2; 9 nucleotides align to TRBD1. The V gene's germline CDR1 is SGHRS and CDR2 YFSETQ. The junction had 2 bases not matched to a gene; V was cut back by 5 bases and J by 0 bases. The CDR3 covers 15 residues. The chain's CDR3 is CASRGTGTNTGELFF. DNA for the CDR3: TGCGCCAGCAGGGGGACAGGGACGAACACCGGGGAGCTGTTTTTT.

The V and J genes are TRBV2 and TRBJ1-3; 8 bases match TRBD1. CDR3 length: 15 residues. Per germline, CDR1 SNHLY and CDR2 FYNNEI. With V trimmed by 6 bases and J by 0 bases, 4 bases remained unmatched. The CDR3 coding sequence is TGTGCCAGCAGACAGACAGGGGCCTCTGGAAACACCATATATTTT. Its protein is CASRQTGASGNTIYF.

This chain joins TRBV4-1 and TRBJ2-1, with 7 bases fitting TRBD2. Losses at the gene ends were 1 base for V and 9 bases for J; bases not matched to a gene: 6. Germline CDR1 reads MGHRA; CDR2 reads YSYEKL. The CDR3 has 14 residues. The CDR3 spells CASSQGLALGEQFF. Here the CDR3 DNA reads TGCGCCAGCAGCCAAGGACTAGCACTGGGTGAGCAGTTCTTC.

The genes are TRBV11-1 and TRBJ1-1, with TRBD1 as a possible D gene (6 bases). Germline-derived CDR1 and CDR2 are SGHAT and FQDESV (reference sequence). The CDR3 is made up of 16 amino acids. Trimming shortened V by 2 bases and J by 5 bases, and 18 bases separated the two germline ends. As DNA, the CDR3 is TGTGCCAGCAGCTTATGGGGAGGGGGACGACAAACTGAAGCTTTCTTT. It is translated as CASSLWGGGRQTEAFF.

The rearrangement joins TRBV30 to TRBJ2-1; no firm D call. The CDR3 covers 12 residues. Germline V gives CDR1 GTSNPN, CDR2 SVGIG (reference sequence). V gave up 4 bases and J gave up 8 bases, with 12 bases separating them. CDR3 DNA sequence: TGTGCCTGGAACCCGAGGCCCGATGAGCAGTTCTTC. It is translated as CAWNPRPDEQFF.

CDR3 protein: CASSLVRWGTEAFF. CDR3 in DNA: TGTGCCAGCAGTTTAGTCCGTTGGGGGACTGAAGCTTTCTTT. The chain is built from TRBV28 and TRBJ1-1; a possible D gene is TRBD1 (5 bases). V was shortened by 2 bases and J by 5 bases, with 12 bases between the two germline ends. Germline CDR1 MDHEN, CDR2 SYDVKM. The length of the CDR3 is 14 residues.

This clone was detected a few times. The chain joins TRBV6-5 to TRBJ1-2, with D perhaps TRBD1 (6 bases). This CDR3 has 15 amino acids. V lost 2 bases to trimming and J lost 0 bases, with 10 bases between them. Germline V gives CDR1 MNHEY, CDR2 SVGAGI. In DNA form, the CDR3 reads TGTGCCAGCAGTTACAGGACAGCTGCTAACTATGGCTACACCTTC. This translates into CASSYRTAANYGYTF.